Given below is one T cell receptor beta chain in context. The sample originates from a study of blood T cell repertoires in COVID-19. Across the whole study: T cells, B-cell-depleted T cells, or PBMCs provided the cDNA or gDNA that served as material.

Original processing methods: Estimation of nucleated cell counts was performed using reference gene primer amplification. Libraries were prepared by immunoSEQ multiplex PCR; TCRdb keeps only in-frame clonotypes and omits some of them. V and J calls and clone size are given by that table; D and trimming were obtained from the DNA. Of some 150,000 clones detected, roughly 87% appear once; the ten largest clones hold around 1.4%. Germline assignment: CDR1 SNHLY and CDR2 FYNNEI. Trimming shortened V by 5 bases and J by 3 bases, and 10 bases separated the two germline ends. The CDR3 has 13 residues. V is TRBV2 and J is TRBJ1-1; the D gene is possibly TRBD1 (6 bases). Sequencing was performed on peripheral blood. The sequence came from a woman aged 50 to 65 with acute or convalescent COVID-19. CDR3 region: CASSYRVDTEAFF. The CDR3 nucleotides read TGTGCCAGCAGTTACAGGGTGGACACTGAAGCTTTCTTT.